The next 2 T cell receptor beta chains were all read from a single sample in a study of shared clonotypes between healthy human individuals. Measured with immunoSEQ multiplex PCR; TCRdb has only the in-frame clones, and not every one. The sample includes roughly 1.5 million clones, around 98% of them seen just once. The sample consisted of naive CD4+ T cells sorted from blood. Subset of the sample: CD45RA+ positively selected. The receptors stem from a man aged 30 to 45 in good health.

The chain joins TRBV18 to TRBJ2-2, with D perhaps matching TRBD2 (5 bases). There are 17 residues in the CDR3. CDR1 is KGHSH, CDR2 LQKENI, per germline. V gave up 3 bases and J gave up 1 base, with 15 bases separating them. The DNA of the CDR3 is TGTGCCAGCTCACCCGTCTTAGCGAAGGGGAACACCGGGGAGCTGTTTTTT. Amino acids: CASSPVLAKGNTGELFF. Full variable domain (remainder filled in from reference TRBV18 and TRBJ2-2): NAGVMQNPRHLVRRRGQEARLRCSPMKGHSHVYWYRQLPEEGLKFMVYLQKENIIDESGMPKERFSAEFPKEGPSILRIQQVVRGDSAAYFCASSPVLAKGNTGELFFGEGSRLTVL.

The chain couples TRBV27 to TRBJ2-1, with 10 nucleotides matching TRBD2. The germline gives CDR1 MNHEY, CDR2 SMNVEV (reference sequence). The junction had 9 bases not matched to a gene; V was cut back by 2 bases and J by 8 bases. The CDR3 spans 16 residues. In DNA form, the CDR3 reads TGTGCCAGCAGTTTAACCAGCGGGAGGGTCTTCGATGAGCAGTTCTTC. Protein sequence: CASSLTSGRVFDEQFF.